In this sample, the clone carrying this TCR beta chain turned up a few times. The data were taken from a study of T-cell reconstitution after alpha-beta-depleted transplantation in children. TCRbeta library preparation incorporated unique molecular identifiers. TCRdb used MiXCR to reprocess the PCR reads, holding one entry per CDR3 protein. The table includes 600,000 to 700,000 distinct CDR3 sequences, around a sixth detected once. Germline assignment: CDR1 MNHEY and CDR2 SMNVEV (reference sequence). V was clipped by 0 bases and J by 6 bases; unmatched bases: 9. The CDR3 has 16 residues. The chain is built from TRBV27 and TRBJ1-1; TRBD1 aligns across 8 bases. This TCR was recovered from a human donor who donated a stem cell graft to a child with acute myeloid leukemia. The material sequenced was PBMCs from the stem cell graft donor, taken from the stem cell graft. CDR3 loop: CASSLSSGTGGAEAFF. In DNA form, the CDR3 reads TGTGCCAGCAGTTTATCCTCCGGGACAGGAGGTGCTGAAGCTTTCTTT.